Below, 19 T cell receptor beta chains from the same sample are listed, as sequenced in a study of blood T cell repertoires in COVID-19. The repertoire was sequenced with immunoSEQ multiplex PCR; TCRdb's copy has only in-frame clones and lacks some. The sample shows hundreds of thousands of clones, roughly nine tenths of them seen only once. The specimen sequenced was PBMCs or T cells enriched from blood (not recorded which). Receptors were obtained from a man younger than 40 who had recovered from COVID-19.

The gene calls are TRBV3-1 (or the pseudogene TRBV3-2) and TRBJ2-7, with D hard to call. Trimming pared 1 base from V and 2 bases from J, leaving 12 bases between. This CDR3 has 15 residues. From germline, CDR1 is LGHDT and CDR2 YNNKEL (reference sequence). As DNA, the CDR3 is TGTGCCAGCAGCCAAGGTCCGGGTAGAGCCTACGAGCAGTACTTC. This codes for CASSQGPGRAYEQYF.

The genes are TRBV24-1 and TRBJ2-7; 8 bases fit TRBD1. This CDR3 contains 15 residues. Germline V CDR1 and CDR2: KGHDR, SFDVKD. J gave up 2 bases and V 4 bases, and 6 bases lay outside the gene matches. CDR3 sequence reads: CATSDPTGDPYEQYF. The CDR3 bases are TGTGCCACCAGTGACCCGACAGGGGACCCCTACGAGCAGTACTTC.

V gene TRBV18 combines with J gene TRBJ1-5; weak D call: TRBD1 (6 bases). Germline CDR1 is KGHSH and CDR2 is LQKENI. This CDR3 spans 17 amino acids. The V and J ends lost 1 base and 0 bases respectively, with 13 bases between them. CDR3 loop: CASSPRTVDYSNQPQHF. The CDR3 DNA sequence: TGTGCCAGCTCACCACGGACAGTCGATTATAGCAATCAGCCCCAGCATTTT.

The chain combines TRBV7-7 with TRBJ2-3; 8 nucleotides agree with TRBD1. The length of the CDR3 is 15 residues. Germline loops: CDR1 SSHAT, CDR2 FNYEAQ (reference sequence). Trimming cost V 5 bases and J 5 bases; bases outside gene matches: 9. Here the CDR3 DNA reads TGTGCCAGCAGCCCATACGGGACAGGTGGAGATACGCAGTATTTT. This sequence encodes CASSPYGTGGDTQYF.

The V and J genes are TRBV19 and TRBJ1-3; the D gene is possibly TRBD1 (6 bases). CDR3 length equals 15 residues. The V end was cut by 7 bases, the J end by 3 bases, with 16 bases between. Germline CDR1 reads LNHDA; CDR2 reads SQIVND (reference sequence). The CDR3 loop reads CASTYQGQIGNTIYF. CDR3 DNA: TGTGCCAGTACCTATCAGGGGCAGATTGGAAACACCATATATTTT.

V gene TRBV28 combines with J gene TRBJ1-1; a weak D match, TRBD1 (5 bases). The CDR3 extends over 13 amino acids. The V gene's germline CDR1 is MDHEN and CDR2 SYDVKM. V shed 9 bases and J shed 1 base, with 12 bases lying between them. The DNA of the CDR3 is TGTGCCAGTTTGGGGCAGGGGAACACTGAAGCTTTCTTT. Translating it yields CASLGQGNTEAFF.

The chain is built from TRBV7-6 and TRBJ2-3, with 7 bases that match TRBD2. CDR3 length equals 18 residues. CDR1 and CDR2 (germline): SGHVS, FNYEAQ. Trimming removed 2 bases from V and 2 bases from J; junction bases left unmatched: 13. CDR3 protein: CASSLLSGYAPATDTQYF. The CDR3 region has the DNA TGTGCCAGCAGCTTACTTAGCGGGTACGCGCCGGCCACAGATACGCAGTATTTT.

The J gene is TRBJ1-6, the V gene TRBV7-3; D is possibly TRBD1 (6 bases). CDR1 is SGHTA and CDR2 is FQGTGA in the germline V gene. The CDR3 contains 14 residues. V was trimmed by 5 bases and J by 9 bases, leaving 14 bases between them. Here the CDR3 reads CASSKQGDGSPLHF. In nucleotides, the CDR3 is TGTGCCAGCAGCAAACAGGGTGATGGTTCACCCCTCCACTTT.

The gene calls are TRBV7-2 and TRBJ1-5, with 8 bases aligning to TRBD1. The CDR3 spans 15 residues. Germline assignment: CDR1 SGHTA and CDR2 FQGNSA. V dropped 5 bases and J dropped 5; count of bases not matched to a gene: 8. The CDR3 here is CASSETGDVYQPQHF. In DNA form, the CDR3 reads TGTGCCAGCAGCGAGACAGGGGATGTATATCAGCCCCAGCATTTT. Drawing the rest from reference TRBV7-2 and TRBJ1-5, the complete variable domain is GAGVSQSPSNKVTEKGKDVELRCDPISGHTALYWYRQSLGQGLEFLIYFQGNSAPDKSGLPSDRFSAERTGGSVSTLTIQRTQQEDSAVYLCASSETGDVYQPQHFGDGTRLSIL.

The rearrangement uses TRBV24-1 and TRBJ2-5; 10 bases match TRBD1. This CDR3 is 15 amino acids long. Germline V lookup: CDR1 KGHDR, CDR2 SFDVKD. The trim removed 2 bases at V and 4 bases at J, leaving 3 bases unmatched. Written as DNA, the CDR3 is TGTGCCACCAGTGATTCTAGGACAGGGGGAGAGACCCAGTACTTC. This sequence encodes CATSDSRTGGETQYF.

This chain connects TRBV7-9 to TRBJ1-2, with D tentatively TRBD1 (5 bases). Germline loops: CDR1 SEHNR, CDR2 FQNEAQ (reference sequence). CDR3 length: 14 residues. V was trimmed by 0 bases and J by 6 bases, leaving 11 bases between them. The chain's CDR3 is CASSLARGSNGYTF. CDR3 sequence (DNA): TGTGCCAGCAGCTTAGCTAGGGGCTCTAATGGCTACACCTTC. Variable domain in full (rest from reference TRBV7-9 and TRBJ1-2): DTGVSQNPRHKITKRGQNVTFRCDPISEHNRLYWYRQTLGQGPEFLTYFQNEAQLEKSRLLSDRFSAERPKGSFSTLEIQRTEQGDSAMYLCASSLARGSNGYTFGSGTRLTVV.

In this sample, this clone turned up many times. The chain's CDR3 is CASSQELLTYEQYF. For the CDR3, the DNA is TGTGCCAGCAGCCAAGAACTACTAACCTACGAGCAGTACTTC. V and J are TRBV4-2 and TRBJ2-7; D is undetermined. CDR3 length: 14 amino acids. Between the trimmed V and J ends, which lost 0 bases and 2 bases, there was a span of 8 bases. Germline V gene data show CDR1 as LGHNA and CDR2 as YNFKEQ.

The chain combines TRBV3-1 (or the pseudogene TRBV3-2) with TRBJ2-1; no clear D gene. Trimming took 1 base from V and 1 from J, leaving 8 bases between them. The CDR3 totals 15 residues. Per the germline V gene, CDR1 is LGHDT and CDR2 is YNNKEL (reference sequence). The CDR3 region is CASSQGRLSYNEQFF. As DNA, the CDR3 is TGTGCCAGCAGCCAAGGCAGGTTGTCCTACAATGAGCAGTTCTTC.

V and J are TRBV27 and TRBJ1-5, with 8 bases that match TRBD1. This CDR3 region has 15 residues. From germline, CDR1 is MNHEY and CDR2 SMNVEV (reference sequence). With V trimmed by 4 bases and J by 7 bases, 9 bases remained unmatched. The CDR3 nucleotides read TGTGCCAGCAGTTCCGCCCCAGGGGGCAGCCAGCCCCAGCATTTT. Translated: CASSSAPGGSQPQHF.

The chain couples TRBV13 to TRBJ1-1; D remains ambiguous. There are 12 residues in the CDR3. Per the germline V gene, CDR1 is PRHDT and CDR2 is FYEKMQ (reference sequence). Trimming cost V 1 base and J 5 bases, with 5 bases left between them. The CDR3: CASSLDGTEAFF. CDR3 DNA sequence: TGTGCCAGCAGCTTAGACGGTACTGAAGCTTTCTTT.

Points on this clone: Other DNA sequences in this sample translate to the same CDR3. The V call is TRBV5-1, the J call TRBJ1-6, with no clear D. V lost 0 bases, J lost 10 bases, and 14 bases lay in between. In germline, CDR1 is SGHRS, CDR2 YFSETQ. The CDR3 spans 15 residues. The CDR3 DNA sequence: TGCGCCAGCAGCTTGGAAGGTCAGGTAGACTCACCCCTCCACTTT. It is translated as CASSLEGQVDSPLHF. The full variable domain, rest sourced from reference TRBV5-1 and TRBJ1-6, is KAGVTQTPRYLIKTRGQQVTLSCSPISGHRSVSWYQQTPGQGLQFLFEYFSETQRNKGNFPGRFSGRQFSNSRSEMNVSTLELGDSALYLCASSLEGQVDSPLHFGNGTRLTVT.

Written as DNA, the CDR3 is TGTGCCAGCAGGACAGGAGCGAACACCGGGGAGCTGTTTTTT. This translates into CASRTGANTGELFF. The gene calls are TRBV7-8 and TRBJ2-2; TRBD1 is a possible D gene (6 bases). The length of the CDR3 is 14 residues. Germline V gene sequence: CDR1 SGHVS, CDR2 FQNEAQ. V lost 6 bases and J 0 bases, leaving 8 bases between the germline ends.

The chain links TRBV6-5 to TRBJ2-5; weak D call: TRBD1 (5 bases). V shed 6 bases and J shed 2 bases, with 16 bases lying between them. CDR3 size: 15 residues. Germline V gene data show CDR1 as MNHEY and CDR2 as SVGAGI. The CDR3 sequence is CASRESFGAQETQYF. In nucleotides, the CDR3 is TGTGCCAGCAGGGAGTCGTTTGGGGCTCAAGAGACCCAGTACTTC.

The chain uses TRBV2 and TRBJ1-5; the D is unclear. Germline lookup yields CDR1 SNHLY and CDR2 FYNNEI. V was clipped by 6 bases and J by 0 bases, with 15 bases between them. The CDR3 loop spans 16 amino acids. CDR3 residues: CASSALGVYSNQPQHF. CDR3 DNA sequence: TGTGCCAGCAGCGCCCTCGGGGTATATAGCAATCAGCCCCAGCATTTT.